Presented here are 4 T cell receptor beta chains from one specimen sequenced in a study of cytomegalovirus exposure and HLA in healthy donors. PCR primers comprised 60 Vbeta and 13 Jbeta primers. Using immunoSEQ multiplex PCR, the repertoire was profiled, and TCRdb retains in-frame clones only, with some absent. This table has more than 100,000 clones, over 80% appearing once. Material: PBMCs. These receptors all stem from a man aged 30 to 39 in good health and CMV-seronegative.

The chain carries TRBV29-1 and TRBJ1-1; D possibly corresponds to TRBD1 (5 bases). The germline gives CDR1 SQVTM, CDR2 ANQGSEA. The CDR3 extends over 14 amino acids. Trimming took 6 bases from V and 1 from J, leaving 15 bases between them. CDR3 sequence reads: CSVLRQSSNTEAFF. The CDR3 nucleotides are TGCAGCGTCCTCAGACAGTCTTCGAACACTGAAGCTTTCTTT. The variable domain in full, completed from reference TRBV29-1 and TRBJ1-1, reads SAVISQKPSRDICQRGTSLTIQCQVDSQVTMMFWYRQQPGQSLTLIATANQGSEATYESGFVIDKFPISRPNLTFSTLTVSNMSPEDSSIYLCSVLRQSSNTEAFFGQGTRLTVV.

This sequence joins TRBV28 and TRBJ2-2; 7 nucleotides agree with TRBD1. The trim removed 6 bases at V and 1 base at J, leaving 5 bases unmatched. The V gene's germline CDR1 is MDHEN and CDR2 SYDVKM. This CDR3 has 15 amino acids. The CDR3 loop reads CASRARTGNTGELFF. CDR3 nucleotides: TGTGCCAGCAGGGCTAGGACAGGGAACACCGGGGAGCTGTTTTTT.

This chain joins TRBV6-5 and TRBJ1-6; D not resolved. CDR3 length: 13 residues. CDR1 is MNHEY, CDR2 SVGAGI, per germline. V was shortened by 4 bases and J by 7 bases, with 8 bases between the two germline ends. The CDR3 is CASSLRSNSPLHF. Written as DNA, the CDR3 is TGTGCCAGCAGTTTACGGTCGAATTCACCCCTCCACTTT.

This clone was detected only once. The rearrangement uses TRBV15 and TRBJ2-1, with TRBD2 identical over 9 bases. The CDR3 sequence is 16 residues long. J was trimmed by 0 bases and V by 3 bases; bases with no gene match: 3. Germline CDR1 is LNHNV and CDR2 is YYDKDF (reference sequence). The CDR3 reads CATSSARGGSYNEQFF. In nucleotides, the CDR3 is TGTGCCACCAGCAGTGCGCGGGGGGGCTCCTACAATGAGCAGTTCTTC.